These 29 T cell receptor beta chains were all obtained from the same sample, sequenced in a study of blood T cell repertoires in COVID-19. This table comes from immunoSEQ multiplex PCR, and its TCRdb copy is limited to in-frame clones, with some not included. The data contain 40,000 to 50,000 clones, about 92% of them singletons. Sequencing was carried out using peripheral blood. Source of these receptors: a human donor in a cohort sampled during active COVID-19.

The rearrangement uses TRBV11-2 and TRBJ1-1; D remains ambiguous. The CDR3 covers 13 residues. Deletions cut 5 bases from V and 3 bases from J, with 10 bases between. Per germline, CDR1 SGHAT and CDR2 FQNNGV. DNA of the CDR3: TGTGCCAGCAGCATCGGGGAGGACACTGAAGCTTTCTTT. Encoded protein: CASSIGEDTEAFF.

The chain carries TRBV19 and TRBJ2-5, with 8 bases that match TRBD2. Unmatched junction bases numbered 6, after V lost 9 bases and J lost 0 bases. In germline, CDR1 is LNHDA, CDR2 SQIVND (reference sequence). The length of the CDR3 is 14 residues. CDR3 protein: CARRPAGDQETQYF. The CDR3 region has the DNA TGTGCCAGGAGGCCAGCGGGGGACCAAGAGACCCAGTACTTC. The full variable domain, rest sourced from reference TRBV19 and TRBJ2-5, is DGGITQSPKYLFRKEGQNVTLSCEQNLNHDAMYWYRQDPGQGLRLIYYSQIVNDFQKGDIAEGYSVSREKKESFPLTVTSAQKNPTAFYLCARRPAGDQETQYFGPGTRLLVL.

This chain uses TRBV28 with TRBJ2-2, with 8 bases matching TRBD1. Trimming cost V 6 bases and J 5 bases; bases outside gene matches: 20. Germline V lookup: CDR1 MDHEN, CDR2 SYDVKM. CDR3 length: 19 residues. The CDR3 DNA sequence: TGTGCCAGCAGCACATTACAGGGCAGGGGGCGCTGGGTTACCGGGGAGCTGTTTTTT. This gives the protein CASSTLQGRGRWVTGELFF.

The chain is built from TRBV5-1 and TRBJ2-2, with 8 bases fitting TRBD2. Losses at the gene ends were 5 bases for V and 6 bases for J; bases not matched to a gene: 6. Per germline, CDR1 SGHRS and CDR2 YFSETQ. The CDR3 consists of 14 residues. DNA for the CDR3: TGCGCCAGCAGGAAGCGGGAGCAGTCCGGGGAGCTGTTTTTT. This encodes CASRKREQSGELFF.

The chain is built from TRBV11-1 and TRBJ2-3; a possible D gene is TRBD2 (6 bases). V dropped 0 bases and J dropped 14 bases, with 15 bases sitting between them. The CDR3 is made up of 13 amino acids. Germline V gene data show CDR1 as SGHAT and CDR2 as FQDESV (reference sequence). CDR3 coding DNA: TGTGCCAGCAGCTTAGCTCGGGCTAGCGAGCGGTATTTT. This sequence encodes CASSLARASERYF.

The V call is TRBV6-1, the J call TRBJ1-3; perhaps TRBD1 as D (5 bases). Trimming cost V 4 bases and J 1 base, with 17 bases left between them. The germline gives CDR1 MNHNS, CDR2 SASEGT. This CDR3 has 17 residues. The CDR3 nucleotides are TGTGCCAGCAGTGTCTCACCTGTGACAGTGTCTGGAAACACCATATATTTT. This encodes CASSVSPVTVSGNTIYF.

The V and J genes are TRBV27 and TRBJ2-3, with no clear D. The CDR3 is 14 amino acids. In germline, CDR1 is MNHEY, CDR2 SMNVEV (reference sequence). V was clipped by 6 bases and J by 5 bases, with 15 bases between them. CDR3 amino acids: CASSPIRQRDTQYF. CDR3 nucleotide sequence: TGTGCCAGCAGCCCTATCAGGCAGAGAGATACGCAGTATTTT.

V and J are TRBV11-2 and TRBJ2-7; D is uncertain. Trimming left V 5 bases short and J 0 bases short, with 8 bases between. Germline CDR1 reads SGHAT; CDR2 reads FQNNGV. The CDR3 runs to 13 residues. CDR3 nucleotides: TGTGCCAGCAGCCCTTACAGCTCCTACGAGCAGTACGTC. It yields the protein CASSPYSSYEQYV.

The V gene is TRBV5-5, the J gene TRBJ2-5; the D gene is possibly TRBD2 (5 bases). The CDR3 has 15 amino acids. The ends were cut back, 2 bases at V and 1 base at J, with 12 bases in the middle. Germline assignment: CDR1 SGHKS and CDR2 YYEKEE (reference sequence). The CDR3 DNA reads TGTGCCAGCAGCTTACATCCGGGGTCCCAAGAGACCCAGTACTTC. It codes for CASSLHPGSQETQYF.

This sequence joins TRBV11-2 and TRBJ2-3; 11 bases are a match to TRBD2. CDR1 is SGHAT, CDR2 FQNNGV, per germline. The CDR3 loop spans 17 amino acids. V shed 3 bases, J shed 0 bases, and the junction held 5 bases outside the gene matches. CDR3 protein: CASSLRGLAASTDTQYF. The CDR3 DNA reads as TGTGCCAGCAGCTTGAGGGGACTAGCGGCTAGCACAGATACGCAGTATTTT. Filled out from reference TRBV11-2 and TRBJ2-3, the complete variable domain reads EAGVAQSPRYKIIEKRQSVAFWCNPISGHATLYWYQQILGQGPKLLIQFQNNGVVDDSQLPKDRFSAERLKGVDSTLKIQPAKLEDSAVYLCASSLRGLAASTDTQYFGPGTRLTVL.

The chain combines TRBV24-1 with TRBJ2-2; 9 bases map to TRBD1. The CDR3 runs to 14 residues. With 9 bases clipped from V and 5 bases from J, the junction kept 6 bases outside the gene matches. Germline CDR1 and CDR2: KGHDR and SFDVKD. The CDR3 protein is CATSGTGRTGELFF. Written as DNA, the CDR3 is TGTGCCACCTCCGGGACAGGGAGGACCGGGGAGCTGTTTTTT.

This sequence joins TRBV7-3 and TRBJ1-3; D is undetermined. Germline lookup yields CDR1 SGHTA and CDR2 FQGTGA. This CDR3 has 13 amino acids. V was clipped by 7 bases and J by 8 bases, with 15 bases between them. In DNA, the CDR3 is TGTGCCAGCAAACCCCCTTCGGGTGACACCATATATTTT. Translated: CASKPPSGDTIYF.

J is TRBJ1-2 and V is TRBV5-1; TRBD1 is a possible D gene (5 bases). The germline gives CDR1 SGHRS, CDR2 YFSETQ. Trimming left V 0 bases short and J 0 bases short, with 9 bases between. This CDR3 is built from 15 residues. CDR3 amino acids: CASSLAPGTNYGYTF. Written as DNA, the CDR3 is TGCGCCAGCAGCTTGGCGCCAGGGACTAACTATGGCTACACCTTC.

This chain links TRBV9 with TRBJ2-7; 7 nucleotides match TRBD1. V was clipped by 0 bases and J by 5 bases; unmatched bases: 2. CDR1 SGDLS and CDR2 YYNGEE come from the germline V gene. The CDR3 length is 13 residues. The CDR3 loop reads CASSVGDSDEQYV. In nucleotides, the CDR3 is TGTGCCAGCAGCGTAGGGGACAGCGACGAGCAGTACGTC.

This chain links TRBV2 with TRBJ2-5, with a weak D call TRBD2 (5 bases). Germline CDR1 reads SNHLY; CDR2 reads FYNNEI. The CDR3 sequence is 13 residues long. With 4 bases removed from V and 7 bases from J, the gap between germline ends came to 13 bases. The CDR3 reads CASSGGPGLTQYF. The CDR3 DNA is TGTGCCAGCAGTGGAGGGCCCGGGTTGACCCAGTACTTC.

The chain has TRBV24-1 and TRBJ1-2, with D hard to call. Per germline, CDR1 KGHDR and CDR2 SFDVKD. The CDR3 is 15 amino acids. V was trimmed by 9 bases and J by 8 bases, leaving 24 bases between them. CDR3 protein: CATSDPGTGLEGYTF. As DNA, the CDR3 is TGTGCCACCTCCGATCCGGGTACGGGGTTAGAGGGCTACACCTTC.

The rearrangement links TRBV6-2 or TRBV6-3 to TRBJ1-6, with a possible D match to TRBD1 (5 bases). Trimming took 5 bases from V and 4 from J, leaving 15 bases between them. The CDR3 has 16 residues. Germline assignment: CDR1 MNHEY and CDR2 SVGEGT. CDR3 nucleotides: TGTGCCAGCAGTCGATATTTGGGGCTTTATAATTCACCCCTCCACTTT. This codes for CASSRYLGLYNSPLHF.

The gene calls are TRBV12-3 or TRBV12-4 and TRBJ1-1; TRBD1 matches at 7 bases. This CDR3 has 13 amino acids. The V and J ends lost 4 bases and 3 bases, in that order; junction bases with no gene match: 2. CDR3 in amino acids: CASSSGGHTEAFF. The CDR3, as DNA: TGTGCCAGCAGTTCAGGGGGACACACTGAAGCTTTCTTT.

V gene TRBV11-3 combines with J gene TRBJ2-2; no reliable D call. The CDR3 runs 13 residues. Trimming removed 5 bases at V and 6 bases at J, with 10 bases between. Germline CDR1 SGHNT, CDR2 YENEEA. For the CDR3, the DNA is TGTGCCAGCAGCGCGCTTGAGTCCGGGGAGCTGTTTTTT. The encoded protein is CASSALESGELFF.

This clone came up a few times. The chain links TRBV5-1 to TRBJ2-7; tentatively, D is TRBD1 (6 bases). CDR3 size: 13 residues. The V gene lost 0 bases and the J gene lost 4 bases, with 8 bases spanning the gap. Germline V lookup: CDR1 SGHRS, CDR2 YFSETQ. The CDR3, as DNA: TGCGCCAGCAGCTTGGACAGGGCGTACGAGCAGTACTTC. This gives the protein CASSLDRAYEQYF.

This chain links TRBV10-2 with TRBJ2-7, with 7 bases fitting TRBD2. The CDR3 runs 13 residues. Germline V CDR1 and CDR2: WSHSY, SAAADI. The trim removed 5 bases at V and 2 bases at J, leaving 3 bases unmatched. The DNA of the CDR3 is TGCGCCAGCAGTTCTAGCGGAACCTACGAGCAGTACTTC. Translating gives CASSSSGTYEQYF.

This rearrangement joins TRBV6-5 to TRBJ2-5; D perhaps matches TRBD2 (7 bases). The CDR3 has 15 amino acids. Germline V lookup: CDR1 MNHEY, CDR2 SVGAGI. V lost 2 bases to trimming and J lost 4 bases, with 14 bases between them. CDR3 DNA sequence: TGTGCCAGCAGTTACCTGGCGGGGGCGGGAGAGACCCAGTACTTC. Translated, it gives CASSYLAGAGETQYF.

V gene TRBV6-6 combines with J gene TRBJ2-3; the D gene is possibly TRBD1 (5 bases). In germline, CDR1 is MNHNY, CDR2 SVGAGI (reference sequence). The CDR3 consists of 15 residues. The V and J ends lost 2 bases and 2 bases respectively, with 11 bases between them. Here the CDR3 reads CASSYGKGFTDTQYF. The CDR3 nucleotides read TGTGCCAGCAGTTACGGGAAGGGGTTCACAGATACGCAGTATTTT.

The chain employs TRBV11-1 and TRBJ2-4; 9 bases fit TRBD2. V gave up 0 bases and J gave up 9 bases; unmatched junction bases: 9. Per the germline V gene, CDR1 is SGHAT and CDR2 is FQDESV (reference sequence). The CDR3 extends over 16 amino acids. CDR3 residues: CASSLAASGARVIQYF. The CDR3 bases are TGTGCCAGCAGCTTAGCAGCTAGCGGGGCTAGAGTCATTCAGTACTTC.

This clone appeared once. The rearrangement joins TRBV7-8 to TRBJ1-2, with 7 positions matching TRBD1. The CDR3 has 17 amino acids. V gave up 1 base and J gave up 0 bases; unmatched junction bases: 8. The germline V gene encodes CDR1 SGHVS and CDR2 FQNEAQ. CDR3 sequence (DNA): TGTGCCAGCAGCTTAGAGATACCGGGACAGACTAACTATGGCTACACCTTC. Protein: CASSLEIPGQTNYGYTF.

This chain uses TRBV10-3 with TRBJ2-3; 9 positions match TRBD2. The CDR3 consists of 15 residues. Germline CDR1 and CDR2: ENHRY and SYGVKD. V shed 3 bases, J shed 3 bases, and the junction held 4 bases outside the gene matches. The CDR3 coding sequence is TGTGCCATCAGTGACAAGCGGGAGGCTACAGATACGCAGTATTTT. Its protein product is CAISDKREATDTQYF.

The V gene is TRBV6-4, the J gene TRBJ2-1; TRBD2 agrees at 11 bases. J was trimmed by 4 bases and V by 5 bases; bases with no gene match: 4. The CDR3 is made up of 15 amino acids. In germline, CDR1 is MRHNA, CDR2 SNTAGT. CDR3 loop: CASSRGLAEYNEQFF. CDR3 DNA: TGTGCCAGCAGTCGGGGACTAGCGGAGTACAATGAGCAGTTCTTC.

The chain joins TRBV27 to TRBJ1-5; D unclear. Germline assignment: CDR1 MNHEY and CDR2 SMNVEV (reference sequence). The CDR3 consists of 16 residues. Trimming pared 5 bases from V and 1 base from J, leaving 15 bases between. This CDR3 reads CASSPISGTSNQPQHF. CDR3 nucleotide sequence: TGTGCCAGCAGTCCGATTTCAGGAACGAGCAATCAGCCCCAGCATTTT.

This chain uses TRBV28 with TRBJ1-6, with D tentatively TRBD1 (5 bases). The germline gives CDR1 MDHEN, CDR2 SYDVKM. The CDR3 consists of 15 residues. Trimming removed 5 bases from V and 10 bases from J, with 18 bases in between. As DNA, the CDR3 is TGTGCCAGCAGTGCGGGGGGAGGGCCGGAGTCACCCCTCCACTTT. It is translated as CASSAGGGPESPLHF.